The 3 T cell receptor beta chains below come from one sample, sequenced in a study of T-cell memory formation after mild COVID-19. A single record per CDR3 protein comes from TCRdb applying MiXCR to the 5' RACE reads. The sample holds some 50,000 distinct CDR3 sequences, 25% to 35% seen once. Specimen: PBMCs or a T cell subset sorted from them (not recorded which). The receptors here all came from a man aged 18 to 29 who had mild COVID-19 (a few samples of this study predate the infection). Cell type and time point are not known.

The genes are TRBV9 and TRBJ2-2, with 7 positions matching TRBD1. The CDR3 sequence is 15 residues long. CDR1 and CDR2 from the germline V gene are SGDLS and YYNGEE. V gave up 4 bases and J gave up 7 bases; unmatched junction bases: 10. The CDR3 here is CASSPGTVSYGELFF. In nucleotides, the CDR3 is TGTGCCAGCAGCCCAGGGACAGTTTCTTACGGGGAGCTGTTTTTT.

This clonotype is labeled medium-sized. The chain carries TRBV7-2 and TRBJ2-2, with TRBD1 identical over 7 bases. With 1 base clipped from V and 9 bases from J, the junction kept 5 bases outside the gene matches. The CDR3 runs 14 residues. CDR1 is SGHTA, CDR2 FQGNSA, per germline. The CDR3 DNA reads as TGTGCCAGCAGCTTAGATGACAGGGAGCGGGAGCTGTTTTTT. Translating gives CASSLDDRERELFF.

V and J are TRBV20-1 and TRBJ2-3; D remains unclear. Deletions cut 7 bases from V and 0 bases from J, with 20 bases between. The CDR3 spans 16 residues. The germline CDR1 and CDR2 sequences are DFQATT and SNEGSKA (reference sequence). The chain's CDR3 is CSGVAARGLSTDTQYF. CDR3 coding DNA: TGCAGTGGGGTGGCGGCCCGAGGTCTTAGCACAGATACGCAGTATTTT.